The 2 T cell receptor beta chains in this list originate from one sample, sequenced in a study of patients and donors after allogeneic stem cell transplantation. Using its own MiXCR run on the RT-PCR reads, TCRdb lists one record per CDR3 protein. The sample yields approximately 430,000 distinct CDR3 sequences, roughly 17% seen once. The sequencing input was blood, either unsorted or a sorted T cell fraction (not recorded which). The receptors shown here come from a human donor who was either an allogeneic HSCT recipient or a stem cell or donor lymphocyte infusion donor (not recorded which). It is not recorded whose cells these are; they may come from a transplant donor.

The rearrangement joins TRBV5-5 to TRBJ1-5; 7 bases agree with TRBD1. In germline, CDR1 is SGHKS, CDR2 YYEKEE (reference sequence). The CDR3 extends over 15 amino acids. J gave up 3 bases and V 0 bases, and 3 bases lay outside the gene matches. In nucleotides, the CDR3 is TGTGCCAGCAGCTTGGCAGGGGGGATCAATCAGCCCCAGCATTTT. Amino acid sequence: CASSLAGGINQPQHF. Drawing the rest from reference TRBV5-5 and TRBJ1-5, the complete variable domain is DAGVTQSPTHLIKTRGQQVTLRCSPISGHKSVSWYQQVLGQGPQFIFQYYEKEERGRGNFPDRFSARQFPNYSSELNVNALLLGDSALYLCASSLAGGINQPQHFGDGTRLSIL.

CDR3 amino acids: CASISWGGATYNEQFF. The CDR3, as DNA: TGTGCCAGCATCTCATGGGGGGGAGCCACCTACAATGAGCAGTTCTTC. The chain uses TRBV2 and TRBJ2-1; 7 bases map to TRBD2. CDR3 size: 16 residues. Losses at the gene ends were 7 bases for V and 2 bases for J; bases not matched to a gene: 11. Germline V lookup: CDR1 SNHLY, CDR2 FYNNEI.